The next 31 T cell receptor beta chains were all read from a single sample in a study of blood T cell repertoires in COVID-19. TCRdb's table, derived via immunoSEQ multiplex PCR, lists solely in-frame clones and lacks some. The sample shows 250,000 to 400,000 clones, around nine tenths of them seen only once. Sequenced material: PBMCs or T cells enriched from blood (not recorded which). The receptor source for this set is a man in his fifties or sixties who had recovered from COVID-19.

The chain's CDR3 is CASSNRDRGTDEQYF. The CDR3 DNA follows: TGTGCCAGCAGTAACCGGGACAGGGGAACGGACGAGCAGTACTTC. V gene TRBV7-2 combines with J gene TRBJ2-7, with 10 bases aligning to TRBD1. This CDR3 is 15 amino acids long. The junction had 10 bases not matched to a gene; V was cut back by 6 bases and J by 5 bases. CDR1 and CDR2 from the germline V gene are SGHTA and FQGNSA.

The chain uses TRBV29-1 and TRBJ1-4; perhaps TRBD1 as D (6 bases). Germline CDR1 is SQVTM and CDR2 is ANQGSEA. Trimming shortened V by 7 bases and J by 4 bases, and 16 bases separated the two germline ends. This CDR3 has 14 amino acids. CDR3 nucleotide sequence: TGCAGCGCCAAGACCGGACAGATTAATGAAAAACTGTTTTTT. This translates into CSAKTGQINEKLFF.

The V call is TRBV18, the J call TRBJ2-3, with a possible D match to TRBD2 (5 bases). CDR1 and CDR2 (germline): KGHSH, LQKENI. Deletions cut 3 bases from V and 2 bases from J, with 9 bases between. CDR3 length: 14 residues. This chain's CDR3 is CASSPDSVTDTQYF. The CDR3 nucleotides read TGTGCCAGCTCACCGGACTCTGTCACAGATACGCAGTATTTT.

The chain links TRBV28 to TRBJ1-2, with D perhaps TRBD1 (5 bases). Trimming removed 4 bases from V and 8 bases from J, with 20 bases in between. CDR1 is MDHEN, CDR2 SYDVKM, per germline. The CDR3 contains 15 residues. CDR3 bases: TGTGCCAGCAGTTCTATGGCCGCTGGAAGGGGCGGCTACACCTTC. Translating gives CASSSMAAGRGGYTF.

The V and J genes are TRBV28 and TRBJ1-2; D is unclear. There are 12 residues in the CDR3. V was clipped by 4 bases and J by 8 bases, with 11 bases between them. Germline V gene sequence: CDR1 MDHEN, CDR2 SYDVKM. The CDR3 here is CASSSLPGGYTF. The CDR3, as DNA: TGTGCCAGCAGTTCCCTGCCGGGGGGCTACACCTTC.

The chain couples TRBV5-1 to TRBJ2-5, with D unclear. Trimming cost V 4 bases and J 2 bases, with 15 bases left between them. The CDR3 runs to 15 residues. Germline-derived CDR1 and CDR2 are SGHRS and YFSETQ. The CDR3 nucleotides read TGCGCCAGCAGCCCGTCGCCGGAGAAACAAGAGACCCAGTACTTC. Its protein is CASSPSPEKQETQYF.

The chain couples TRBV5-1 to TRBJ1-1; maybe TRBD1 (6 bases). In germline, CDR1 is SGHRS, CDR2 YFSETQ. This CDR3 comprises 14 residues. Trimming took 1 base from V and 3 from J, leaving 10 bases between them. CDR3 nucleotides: TGCGCCAGCAGCTTGTTGCCAGGGGACACTGAAGCTTTCTTT. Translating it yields CASSLLPGDTEAFF.

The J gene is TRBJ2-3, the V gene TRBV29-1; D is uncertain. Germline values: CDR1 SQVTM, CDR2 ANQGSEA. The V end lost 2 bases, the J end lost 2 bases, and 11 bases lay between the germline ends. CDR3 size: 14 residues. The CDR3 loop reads CSVEPGPTTDTQYF. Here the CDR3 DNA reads TGCAGCGTTGAACCCGGTCCTACCACAGATACGCAGTATTTT.

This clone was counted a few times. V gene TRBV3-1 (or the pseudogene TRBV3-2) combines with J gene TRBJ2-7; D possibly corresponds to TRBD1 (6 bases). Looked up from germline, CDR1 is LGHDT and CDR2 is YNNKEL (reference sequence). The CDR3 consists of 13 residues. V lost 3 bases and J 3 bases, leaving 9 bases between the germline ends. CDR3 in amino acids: CASSHPTGYEQYF. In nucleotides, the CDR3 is TGTGCCAGCAGCCACCCGACAGGCTACGAGCAGTACTTC.

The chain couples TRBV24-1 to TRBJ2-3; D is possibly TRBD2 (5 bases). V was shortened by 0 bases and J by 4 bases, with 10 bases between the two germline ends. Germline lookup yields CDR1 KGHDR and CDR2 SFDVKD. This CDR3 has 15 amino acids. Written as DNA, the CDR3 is TGTGCCACCAGTGATTTGCCGGAGGTTGCAGATACGCAGTATTTT. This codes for CATSDLPEVADTQYF.

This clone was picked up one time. The CDR3 is CASSQDWGGSIQYF. The DNA of the CDR3 is TGTGCCAGCAGCCAAGATTGGGGGGGTAGCATTCAGTACTTC. The rearrangement joins TRBV3-1 (or the pseudogene TRBV3-2) to TRBJ2-4; 7 bases are shared with TRBD2. The CDR3 spans 14 residues. V trimming: 0 bases; J trimming: 9 bases; junction bases outside the gene matches: 5. Germline values: CDR1 LGHDT, CDR2 YNNKEL (reference sequence).

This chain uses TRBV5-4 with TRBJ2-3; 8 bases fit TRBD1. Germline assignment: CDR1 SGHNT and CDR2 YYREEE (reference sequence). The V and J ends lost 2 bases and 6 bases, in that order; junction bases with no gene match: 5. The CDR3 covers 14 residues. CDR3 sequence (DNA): TGTGCCAGCAGCTTCCGGACAGGGCTGGATACGCAGTATTTT. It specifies CASSFRTGLDTQYF. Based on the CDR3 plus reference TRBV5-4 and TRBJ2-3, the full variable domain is ETGVTQSPTHLIKTRGQQVTLRCSSQSGHNTVSWYQQALGQGPQFIFQYYREEENGRGNFPPRFSGLQFPNYSSELNVNALELDDSALYLCASSFRTGLDTQYFGPGTRLTVL.

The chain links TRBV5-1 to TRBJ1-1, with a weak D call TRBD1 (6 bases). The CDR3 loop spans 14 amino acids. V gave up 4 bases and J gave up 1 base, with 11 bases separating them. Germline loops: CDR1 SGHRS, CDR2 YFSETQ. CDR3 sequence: CASSITGSNTEAFF. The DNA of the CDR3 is TGCGCCAGCAGCATAACAGGGTCGAACACTGAAGCTTTCTTT. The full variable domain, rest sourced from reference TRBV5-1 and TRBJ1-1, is KAGVTQTPRYLIKTRGQQVTLSCSPISGHRSVSWYQQTPGQGLQFLFEYFSETQRNKGNFPGRFSGRQFSNSRSEMNVSTLELGDSALYLCASSITGSNTEAFFGQGTRLTVV.

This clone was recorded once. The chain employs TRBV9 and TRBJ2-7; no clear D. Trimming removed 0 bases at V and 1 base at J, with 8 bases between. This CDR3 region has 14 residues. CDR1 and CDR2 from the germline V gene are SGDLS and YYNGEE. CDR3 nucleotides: TGTGCCAGCAGCGTAGCTCCAGTATCCTACGAGCAGTACTTC. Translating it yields CASSVAPVSYEQYF.

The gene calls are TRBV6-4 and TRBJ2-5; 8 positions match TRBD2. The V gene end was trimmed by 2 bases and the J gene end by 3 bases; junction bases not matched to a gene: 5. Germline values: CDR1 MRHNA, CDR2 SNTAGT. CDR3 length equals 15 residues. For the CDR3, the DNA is TGTGCCAGCAGTGACCGGGGACTAGGGGAAGAGACCCAGTACTTC. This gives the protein CASSDRGLGEETQYF.

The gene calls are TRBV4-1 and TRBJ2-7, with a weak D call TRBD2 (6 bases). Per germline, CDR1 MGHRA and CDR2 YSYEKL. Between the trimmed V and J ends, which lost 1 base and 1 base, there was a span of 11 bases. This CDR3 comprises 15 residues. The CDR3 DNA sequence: TGCGCCAGCAGCCAAGGGGCTAGCGCATCCTACGAGCAGTACTTC. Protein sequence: CASSQGASASYEQYF.

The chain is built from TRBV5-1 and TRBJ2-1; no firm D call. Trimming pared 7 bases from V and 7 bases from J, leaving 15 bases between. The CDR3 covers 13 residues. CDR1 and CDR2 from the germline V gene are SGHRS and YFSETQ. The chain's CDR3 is CASAILESNEQFF. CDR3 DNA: TGCGCCAGCGCAATTCTAGAGAGTAATGAGCAGTTCTTC. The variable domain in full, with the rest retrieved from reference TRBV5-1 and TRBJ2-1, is KAGVTQTPRYLIKTRGQQVTLSCSPISGHRSVSWYQQTPGQGLQFLFEYFSETQRNKGNFPGRFSGRQFSNSRSEMNVSTLELGDSALYLCASAILESNEQFFGPGTRLTVL.

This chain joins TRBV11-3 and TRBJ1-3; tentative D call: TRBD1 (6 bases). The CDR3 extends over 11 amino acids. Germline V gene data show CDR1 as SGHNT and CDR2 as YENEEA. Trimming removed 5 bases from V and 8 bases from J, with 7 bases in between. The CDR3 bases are TGTGCCAGCAGCGAGGGGGACACCATATATTTT. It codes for CASSEGDTIYF. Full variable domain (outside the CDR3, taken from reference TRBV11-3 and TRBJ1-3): EAGVVQSPRYKIIEKKQPVAFWCNPISGHNTLYWYLQNLGQGPELLIRYENEEAVDDSQLPKDRFSAERLKGVDSTLKIQPAELGDSAVYLCASSEGDTIYFGEGSWLTVV.

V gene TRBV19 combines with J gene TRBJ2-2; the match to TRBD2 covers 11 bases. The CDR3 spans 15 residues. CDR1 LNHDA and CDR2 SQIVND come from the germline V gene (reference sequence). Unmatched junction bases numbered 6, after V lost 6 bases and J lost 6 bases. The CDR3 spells CASRTLAGVAGELFF. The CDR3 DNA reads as TGTGCCAGTAGGACACTAGCGGGAGTGGCCGGGGAGCTGTTTTTT.

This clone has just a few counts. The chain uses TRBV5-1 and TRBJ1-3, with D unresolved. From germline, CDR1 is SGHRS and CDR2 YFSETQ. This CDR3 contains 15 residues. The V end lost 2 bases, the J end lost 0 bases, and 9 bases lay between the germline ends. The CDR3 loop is CASSFQASSGNTIYF. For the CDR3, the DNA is TGCGCCAGCAGCTTTCAGGCCAGCTCTGGAAACACCATATATTTT.

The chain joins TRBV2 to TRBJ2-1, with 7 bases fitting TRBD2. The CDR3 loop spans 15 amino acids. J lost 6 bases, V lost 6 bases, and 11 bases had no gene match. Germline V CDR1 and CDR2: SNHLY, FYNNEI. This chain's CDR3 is CASRPFKGRANEQFF. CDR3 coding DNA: TGTGCCAGCAGACCCTTTAAGGGGAGGGCCAATGAGCAGTTCTTC. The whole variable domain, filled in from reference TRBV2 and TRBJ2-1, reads EPEVTQTPSHQVTQMGQEVILRCVPISNHLYFYWYRQILGQKVEFLVSFYNNEISEKSEIFDDQFSVERPDGSNFTLKIRSTKLEDSAMYFCASRPFKGRANEQFFGPGTRLTVL.

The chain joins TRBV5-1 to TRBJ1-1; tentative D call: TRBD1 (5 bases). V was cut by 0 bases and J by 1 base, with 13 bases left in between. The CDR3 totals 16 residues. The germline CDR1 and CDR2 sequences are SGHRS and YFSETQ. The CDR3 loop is CASSLAGGAQNTEAFF. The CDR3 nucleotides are TGCGCCAGCAGCTTGGCCGGGGGAGCACAGAACACTGAAGCTTTCTTT.

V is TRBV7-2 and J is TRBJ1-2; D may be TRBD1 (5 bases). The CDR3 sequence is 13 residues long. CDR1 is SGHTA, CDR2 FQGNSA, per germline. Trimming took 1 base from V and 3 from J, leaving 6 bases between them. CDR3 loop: CASSLGQYYGYTF. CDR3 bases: TGTGCCAGCAGCTTAGGACAGTACTATGGCTACACCTTC.

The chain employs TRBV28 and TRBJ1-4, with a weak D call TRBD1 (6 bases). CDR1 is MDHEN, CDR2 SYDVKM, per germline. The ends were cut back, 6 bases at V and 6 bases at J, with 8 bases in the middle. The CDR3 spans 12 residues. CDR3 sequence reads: CASSYRDEKLFF. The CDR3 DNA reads TGTGCCAGCAGCTACAGGGATGAAAAACTGTTTTTT.

The CDR3 bases are TGTGCCAGTAGTAATGGGGGCCCGGTCACCCAGTACTTC. It encodes CASSNGGPVTQYF. The genes are TRBV19 and TRBJ2-5; D is possibly TRBD1 (6 bases). The V gene lost 4 bases and the J gene lost 8 bases, with 14 bases spanning the gap. Germline CDR1 is LNHDA and CDR2 is SQIVND (reference sequence). This CDR3 is 13 amino acids long.

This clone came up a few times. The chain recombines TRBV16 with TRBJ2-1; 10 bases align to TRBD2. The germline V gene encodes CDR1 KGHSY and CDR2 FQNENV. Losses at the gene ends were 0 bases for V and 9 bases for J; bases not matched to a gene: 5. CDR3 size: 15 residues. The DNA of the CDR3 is TGTGCCAGCAGCCAATCACTAGCGGGAACGGCTGAGCAGTTCTTC. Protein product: CASSQSLAGTAEQFF.

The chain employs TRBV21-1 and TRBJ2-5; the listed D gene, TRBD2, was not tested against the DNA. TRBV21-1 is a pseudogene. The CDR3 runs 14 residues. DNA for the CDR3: TGTGCCAGCATCCCTAGCGGATTCCAAGAGACCCAGTACTTC. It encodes CASIPSGFQETQYF.

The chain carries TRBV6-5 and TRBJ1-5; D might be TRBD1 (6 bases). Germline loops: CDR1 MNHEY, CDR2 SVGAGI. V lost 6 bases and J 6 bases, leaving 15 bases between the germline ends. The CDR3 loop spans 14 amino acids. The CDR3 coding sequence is TGTGCCAGCAGCCCCGGAGCAGGGGTTCAGCCCCAGCATTTT. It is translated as CASSPGAGVQPQHF.

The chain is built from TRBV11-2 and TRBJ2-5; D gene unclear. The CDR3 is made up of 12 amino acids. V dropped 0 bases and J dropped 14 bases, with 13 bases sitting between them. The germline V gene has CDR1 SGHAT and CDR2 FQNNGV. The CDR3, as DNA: TGTGCCAGCAGCTTAGATAGCCGCGTGGAATACTTC. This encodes CASSLDSRVEYF.

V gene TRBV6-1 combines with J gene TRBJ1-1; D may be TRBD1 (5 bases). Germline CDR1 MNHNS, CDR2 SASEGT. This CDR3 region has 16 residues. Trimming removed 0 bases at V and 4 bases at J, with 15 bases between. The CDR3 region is CASSEAQGRVGTEAFF. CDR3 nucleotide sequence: TGTGCCAGCAGTGAAGCGCAAGGCAGGGTGGGCACTGAAGCTTTCTTT.

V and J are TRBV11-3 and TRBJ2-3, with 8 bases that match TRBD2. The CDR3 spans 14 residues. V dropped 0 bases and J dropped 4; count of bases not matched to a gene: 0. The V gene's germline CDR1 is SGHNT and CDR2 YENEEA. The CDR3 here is CASSLDGRADTQYF. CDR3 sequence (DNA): TGTGCCAGCAGCTTAGACGGGAGGGCAGATACGCAGTATTTT.